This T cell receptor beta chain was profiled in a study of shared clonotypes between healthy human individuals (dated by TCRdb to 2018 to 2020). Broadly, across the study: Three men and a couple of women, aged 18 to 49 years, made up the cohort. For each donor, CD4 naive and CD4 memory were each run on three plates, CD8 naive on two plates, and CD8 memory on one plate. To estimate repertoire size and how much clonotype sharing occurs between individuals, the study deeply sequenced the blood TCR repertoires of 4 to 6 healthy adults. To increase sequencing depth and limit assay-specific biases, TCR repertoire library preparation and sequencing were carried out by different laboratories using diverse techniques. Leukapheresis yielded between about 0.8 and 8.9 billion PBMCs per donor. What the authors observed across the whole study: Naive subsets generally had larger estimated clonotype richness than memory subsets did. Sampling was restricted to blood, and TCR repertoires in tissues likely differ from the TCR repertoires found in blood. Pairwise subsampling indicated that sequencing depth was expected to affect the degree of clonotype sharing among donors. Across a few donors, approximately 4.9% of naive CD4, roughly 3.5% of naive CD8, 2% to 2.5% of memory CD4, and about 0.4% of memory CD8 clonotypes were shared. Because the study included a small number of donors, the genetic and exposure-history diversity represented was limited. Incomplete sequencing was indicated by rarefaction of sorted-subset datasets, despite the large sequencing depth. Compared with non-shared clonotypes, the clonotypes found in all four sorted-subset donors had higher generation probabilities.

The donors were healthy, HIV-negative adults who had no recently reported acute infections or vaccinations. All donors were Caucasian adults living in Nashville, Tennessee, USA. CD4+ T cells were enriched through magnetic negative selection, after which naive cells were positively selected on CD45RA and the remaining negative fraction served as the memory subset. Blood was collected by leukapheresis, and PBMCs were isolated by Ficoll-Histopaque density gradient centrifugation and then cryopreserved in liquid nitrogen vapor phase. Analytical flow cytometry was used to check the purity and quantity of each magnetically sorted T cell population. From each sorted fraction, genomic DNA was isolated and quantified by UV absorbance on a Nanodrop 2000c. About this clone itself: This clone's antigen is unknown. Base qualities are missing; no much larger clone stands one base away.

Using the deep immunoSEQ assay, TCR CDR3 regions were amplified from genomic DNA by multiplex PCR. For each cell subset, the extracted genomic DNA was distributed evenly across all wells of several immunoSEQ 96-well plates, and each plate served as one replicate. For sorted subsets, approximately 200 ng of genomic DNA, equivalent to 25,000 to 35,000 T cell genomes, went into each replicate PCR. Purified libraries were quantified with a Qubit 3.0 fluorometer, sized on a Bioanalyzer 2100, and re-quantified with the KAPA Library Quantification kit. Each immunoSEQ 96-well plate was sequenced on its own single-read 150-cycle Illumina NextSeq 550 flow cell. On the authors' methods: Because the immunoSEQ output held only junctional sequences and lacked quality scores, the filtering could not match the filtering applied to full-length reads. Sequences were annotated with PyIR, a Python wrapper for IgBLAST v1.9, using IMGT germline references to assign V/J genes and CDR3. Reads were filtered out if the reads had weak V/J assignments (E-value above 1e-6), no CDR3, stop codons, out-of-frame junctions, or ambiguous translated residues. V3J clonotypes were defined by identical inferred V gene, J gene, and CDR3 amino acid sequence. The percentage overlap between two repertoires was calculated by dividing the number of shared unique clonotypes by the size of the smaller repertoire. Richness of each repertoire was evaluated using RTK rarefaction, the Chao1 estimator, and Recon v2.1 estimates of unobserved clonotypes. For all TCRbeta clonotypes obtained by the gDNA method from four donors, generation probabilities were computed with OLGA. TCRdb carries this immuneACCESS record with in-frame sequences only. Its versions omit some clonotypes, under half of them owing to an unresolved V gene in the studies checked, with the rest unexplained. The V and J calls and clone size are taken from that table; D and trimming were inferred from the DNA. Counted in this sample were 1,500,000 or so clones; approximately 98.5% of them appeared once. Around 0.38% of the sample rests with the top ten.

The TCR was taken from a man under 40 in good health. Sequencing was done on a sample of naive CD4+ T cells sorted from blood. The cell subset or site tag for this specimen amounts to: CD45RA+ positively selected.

The DNA reads TGTGCCAGCAGTTTAGCGGGACCCACAGATACGCAGTATTTT. Its protein is CASSLAGPTDTQYF. The chain employs TRBV6-6 and TRBJ2-3, and 8 junction bases match TRBD2. Trimming removed 4 bases from V and 2 bases from J; the gene matches leave 2 bases unexplained. The germline V gene (reference sequence) gives CDR1 as MNHNY and CDR2 as SVGAGI. The CDR3 starts with the cysteine, ends with the phenylalanine, and has 14 residues. Of all the DNA, just the CDR3 is kept, 42 bases in frame from base 1.